The rows below give T cell receptor beta chains drawn from one sample of a study of T-cell memory formation after mild COVID-19. TCRdb ran MiXCR on the 5' RACE reads and lists one entry per CDR3 protein. The table includes under 300,000 distinct CDR3 sequences, more than 15% detected once. The sequenced sample consisted of PBMCs or a T cell subset sorted from them (not recorded which). Receptors originate from a man between 18 and 35 years old who had mild COVID-19 (a few samples of this study predate the infection). Cell type and time point are not known. The conserved cysteine and the conserved F or W are not part of the CDR3 here.

>TRBJ2-3|TRBV7-9
ASSPPGGRGTDTQY
>TRBJ2-2|TRBV25-1
ATLREGTANTGELF
>TRBJ2-7|TRBV7-9
ASRQAGTGYIYEQY
>TRBJ1-2|TRBV5-1
ASSSPGAYYGYT
>TRBJ1-4|TRBV4-3
ASSQDSWNSWVKLF
>TRBJ2-5|TRBV7-8
ASSLGSSSSGETQY
>TRBJ2-3|TRBV5-1
ASSLSSRSDTQY
>TRBJ1-2|TRBV4-2
ASSQERGAGYT
>TRBJ2-3|TRBV3-1
ASSQARGTDTQY
>TRBJ1-5|TRBV7-2
ASSLGRINQPQH
>TRBJ2-5|TRBV7-2
ASSLSTGGEETQY
>TRBJ2-1|TRBV6-5
ASSSLKEQF
>TRBJ1-1|TRBV5-1
ASSLFYGGTEAF
>TRBJ1-2|TRBV4-3
ASSQDTETGSADVDGYT
>TRBJ2-5|TRBV10-3
ATRGREGQETQY
>TRBJ1-2|TRBV28
ASSSTVGGYT
>TRBJ2-5|TRBV28
ASSGDRDGWKTQY
>TRBJ2-1|TRBV6-5
ASSSRGPYNEQF
>TRBJ1-2|TRBV28
ASSPAGQGAYGYT
>TRBJ2-5|TRBV7-6
ASSLGSSGANPD
>TRBJ1-2|TRBV4-2
ASSQDNSNYGYT
>TRBJ1-5|TRBV6-2/TRBV6-3
ASSSTVHNQPQH
>TRBJ2-7|TRBV20-1
SVTGQSYEQY
>TRBJ2-1|TRBV29-1
SVEGQGVVF
>TRBJ2-7|TRBV7-9
ASSWGGEGEQY
>TRBJ1-1|TRBV6-1
ASFWGLGGTEAF
>TRBJ1-5|TRBV7-2
ASSEVNSPQH
>TRBJ2-7|TRBV7-2
ASSFLPGGRYYEQY
>TRBJ2-5|TRBV6-5
ASSLLQGVGLETQY
>TRBJ1-2|TRBV6-5
ASSRRQGYAYGYT
>TRBJ2-5|TRBV11-3
ASSLGGSGETQY
>TRBJ1-2|TRBV20-1
SANSGTGPSNYGYT
>TRBJ2-3|TRBV27
ASSPDSPDTQY
>TRBJ1-1|TRBV4-1
ASSQQGVATEAF
>TRBJ2-3|TRBV2
ASSDRMLTDTQY
>TRBJ1-6|TRBV4-1
ASSQETRDSPLH
>TRBJ2-2|TRBV6-2/TRBV6-3
ASRQTLGTGELF
>TRBJ2-2|TRBV4-3
ASSEEDSFTGELF
>TRBJ2-1|TRBV19
ASSLDRAEEQF
>TRBJ1-5|TRBV12-3/TRBV12-4
ASSPTGHQPQH
>TRBJ1-4|TRBV4-3
ASSQVRAQFYSTNEKLF
>TRBJ2-7|TRBV6-2/TRBV6-3
ASSSQIYSGTGGLEQY
>TRBJ1-1|TRBV3-1
ASSTNRYFYRAF
>TRBJ2-5|TRBV11-2
ASSLGAVGTQETQY
>TRBJ2-3|TRBV7-9
ASSSRPTDTQY
>TRBJ2-3|TRBV29-1
SFPRGGPSDTQY
>TRBJ1-5|TRBV20-1
SARGREYQPQH
>TRBJ2-3|TRBV24-1
ATSGGAATDTQY
>TRBJ2-2|TRBV4-1
ASSQVFWDSGDPNTGELF
>TRBJ1-1|TRBV27
ASFRNTEAF
>TRBJ2-2|TRBV15
ATGGRRETGELF
>TRBJ1-1|TRBV6-2/TRBV6-3
ASSYPTARRTEAF
>TRBJ2-5|TRBV2
ASSPPQTTEETQY
>TRBJ1-5|TRBV7-9
ASSPGSPRSNQPQH
>TRBJ1-1|TRBV7-2
ASSWREQGNTEAF